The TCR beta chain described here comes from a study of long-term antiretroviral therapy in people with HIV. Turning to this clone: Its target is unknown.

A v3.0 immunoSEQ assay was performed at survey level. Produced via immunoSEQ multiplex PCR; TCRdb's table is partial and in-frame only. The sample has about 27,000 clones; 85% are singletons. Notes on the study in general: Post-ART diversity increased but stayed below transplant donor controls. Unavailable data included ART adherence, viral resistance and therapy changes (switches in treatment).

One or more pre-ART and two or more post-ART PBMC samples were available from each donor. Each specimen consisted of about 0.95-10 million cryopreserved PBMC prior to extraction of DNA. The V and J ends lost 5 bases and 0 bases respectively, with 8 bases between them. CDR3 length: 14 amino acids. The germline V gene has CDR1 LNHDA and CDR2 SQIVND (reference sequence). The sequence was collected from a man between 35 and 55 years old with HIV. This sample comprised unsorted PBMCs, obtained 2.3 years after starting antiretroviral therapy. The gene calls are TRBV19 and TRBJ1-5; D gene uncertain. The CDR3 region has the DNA TGTGCCAGTAGTTCGCTCTATAGCAATCAGCCCCAGCATTTT. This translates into CASSSLYSNQPQHF.